This T cell receptor beta chain was sequenced in a study of graft-versus-host responses after intestinal transplantation. This CDR3 comprises 20 residues. Germline V lookup: CDR1 MGHRA, CDR2 YSYEKL. The V and J ends lost 0 bases and 0 bases, in that order; junction bases with no gene match: 17. The assay was immunoSEQ multiplex PCR, and TCRdb's table has in-frame clones only and misses some. The top ten hold over 0.055% of the sample, which has about 97,000 clones, 85% to 95% seen once. Comment on this clone: Its antigen is as yet unknown.

The study, taken as a whole, reports: Recipient marrow showed GvH clones, some seen first in ileum or blood.

This clonotype was obtained from a human donor who was the organ donor for an intestinal transplant. The V call is TRBV4-1, the J call TRBJ2-7; 7 nucleotides align to TRBD2. Sequenced here: unstimulated CD8+ T cells sorted from spleen or lymph node cells, sampled before transplant. The CDR3, as DNA: TGCGCCAGCAGCCAAGATTTTGTCTTGGTTCTGCGGGAGCTCTCCTACGAGCAGTACTTC. Protein: CASSQDFVLVLRELSYEQYF.